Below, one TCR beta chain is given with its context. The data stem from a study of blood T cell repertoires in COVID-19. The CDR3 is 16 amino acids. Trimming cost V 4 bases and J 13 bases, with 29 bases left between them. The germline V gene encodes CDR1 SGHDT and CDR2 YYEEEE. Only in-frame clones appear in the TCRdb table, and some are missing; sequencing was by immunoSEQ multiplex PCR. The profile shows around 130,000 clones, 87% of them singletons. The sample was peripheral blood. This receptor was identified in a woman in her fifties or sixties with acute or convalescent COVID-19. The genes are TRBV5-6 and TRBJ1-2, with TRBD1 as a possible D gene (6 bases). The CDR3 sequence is CASSPVRYRETGRATF. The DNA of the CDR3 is TGTGCCAGCAGCCCGGTTCGTTACAGGGAAACGGGCCGGGCCACCTTC.